The entry below describes one TCR beta chain. Here immunoSEQ multiplex PCR was the method, and the copy in TCRdb shows in-frame clones only, minus some. The profile shows tens of thousands of clones, 90% of them singletons. The sample originates from a study of OX40 agonist ivuxolimab in advanced cancers. The CDR3 extends over 16 amino acids. Germline V gene sequence: CDR1 MNHEY, CDR2 SMNVEV (reference sequence). Trimming took 5 bases from V and 7 from J; bases not matched to a gene: 9. This clonotype originated in an adult with an advanced solid tumor such as melanoma, head and neck, liver or kidney cancer. The sequences come from CD4+ or CD8+ T cells sorted from blood, collected in a trial of the OX40 agonist ivuxolimab. The chain joins TRBV27 to TRBJ2-2; TRBD2 matches at 11 bases. DNA of the CDR3: TGTGCCAGCAGTCTAGCGGGGGGCCTCTCGATCGGGGAGCTGTTTTTT. Amino acids: CASSLAGGLSIGELFF.